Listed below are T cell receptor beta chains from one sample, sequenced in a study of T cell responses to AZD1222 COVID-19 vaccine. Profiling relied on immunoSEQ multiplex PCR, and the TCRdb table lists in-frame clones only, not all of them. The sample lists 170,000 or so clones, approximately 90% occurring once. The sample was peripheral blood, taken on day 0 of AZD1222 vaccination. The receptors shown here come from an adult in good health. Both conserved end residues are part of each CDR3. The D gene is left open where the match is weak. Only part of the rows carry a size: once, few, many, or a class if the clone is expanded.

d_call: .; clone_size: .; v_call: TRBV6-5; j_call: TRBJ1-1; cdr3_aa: CASTGTWGTEAFF; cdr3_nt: TGTGCCAGCACCGGGACGTGGGGCACTGAAGCTTTCTTT
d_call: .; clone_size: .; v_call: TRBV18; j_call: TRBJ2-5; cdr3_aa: CASSPSRGQETQYF; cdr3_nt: TGTGCCAGCTCACCATCAAGGGGCCAAGAGACCCAGTACTTC
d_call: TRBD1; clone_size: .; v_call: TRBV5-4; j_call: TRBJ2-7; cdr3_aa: CASSSGDRRYEQYF; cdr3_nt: TGTGCCAGCAGCTCGGGGGACAGGCGATACGAGCAGTACTTC
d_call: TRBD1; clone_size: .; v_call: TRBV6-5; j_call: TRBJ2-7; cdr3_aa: CASSYLGQGSYEQYF; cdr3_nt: TGTGCCAGCAGTTACTTGGGACAGGGCTCCTACGAGCAGTACTTC
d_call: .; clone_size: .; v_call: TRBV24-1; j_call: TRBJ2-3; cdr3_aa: CATSSPGPSTDTQYF; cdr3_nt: TGTGCCACCTCGTCGCCGGGACCGAGCACAGATACGCAGTATTTT
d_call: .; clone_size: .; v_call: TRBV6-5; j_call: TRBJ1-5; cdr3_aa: CASSRTGSNQPQHF; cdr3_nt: TGTGCCAGCAGCCGAACAGGGTCCAATCAGCCCCAGCATTTT
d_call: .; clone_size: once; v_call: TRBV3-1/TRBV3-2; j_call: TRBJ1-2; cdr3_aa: CASSQDGRGQGYTF; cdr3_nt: TGTGCCAGCAGCCAAGATGGTCGGGGGCAAGGCTACACCTTC
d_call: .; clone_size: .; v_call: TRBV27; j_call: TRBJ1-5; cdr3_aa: CASSLFIFQPQHF; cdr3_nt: TGTGCCAGCAGTTTATTTATCTTTCAGCCCCAGCATTTT
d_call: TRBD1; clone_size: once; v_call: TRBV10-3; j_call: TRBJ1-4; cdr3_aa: CATGRTGGGTANEKLFF; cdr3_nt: TGTGCCACCGGCCGGACAGGGGGCGGAACGGCTAATGAAAAACTGTTTTTT
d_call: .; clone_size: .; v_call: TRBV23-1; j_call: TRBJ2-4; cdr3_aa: CASSQAYWGEGKGQAVQYF; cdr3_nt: TGCGCCAGCAGTCAAGCTTACTGGGGCGAAGGGAAAGGTCAGGCGGTTCAGTACTTC
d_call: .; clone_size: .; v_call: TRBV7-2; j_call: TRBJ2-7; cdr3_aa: CASSLDSGYEQYF; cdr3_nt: TGTGCCAGCAGCTTAGACTCGGGCTACGAGCAGTACTTC
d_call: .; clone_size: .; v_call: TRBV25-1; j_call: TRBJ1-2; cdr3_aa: CASSERDVLAYGYTF; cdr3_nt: TGTGCCAGCAGTGAACGAGACGTCTTGGCCTATGGCTACACCTTC
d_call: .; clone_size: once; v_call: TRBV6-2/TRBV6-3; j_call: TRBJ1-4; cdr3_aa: CASSYGPYEKLFF; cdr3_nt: TGTGCCAGCAGTTACGGACCTTATGAAAAACTGTTTTTT
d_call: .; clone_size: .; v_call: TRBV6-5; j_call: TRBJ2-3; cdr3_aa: CASRMRDRSDTQYF; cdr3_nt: TGTGCCAGCAGGATGAGGGACCGGTCAGATACGCAGTATTTT
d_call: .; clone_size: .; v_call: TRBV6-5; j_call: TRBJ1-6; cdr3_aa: CASRGETGYSPLHF; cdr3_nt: TGTGCCAGCCGGGGAGAGACTGGATATTCACCCCTCCACTTT
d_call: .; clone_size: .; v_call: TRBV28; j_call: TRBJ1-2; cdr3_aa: CASSFKRDGYTF; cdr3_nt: TGTGCCAGCAGTTTCAAGCGGGATGGCTACACCTTC
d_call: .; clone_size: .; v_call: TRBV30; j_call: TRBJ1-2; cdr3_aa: CAWIGGNPNYGYTF; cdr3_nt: TGTGCCTGGATCGGAGGCAATCCTAACTATGGCTACACCTTC
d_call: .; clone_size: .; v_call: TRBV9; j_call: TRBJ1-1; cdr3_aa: CASSVANRPAMNTEAFF; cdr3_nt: TGTGCCAGCAGCGTAGCTAACAGGCCAGCCATGAACACTGAAGCTTTCTTT
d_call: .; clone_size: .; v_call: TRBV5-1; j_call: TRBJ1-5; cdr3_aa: CASSPQGLSNQPQHF; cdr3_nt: TGCGCCAGCAGCCCACAGGGACTTAGCAATCAGCCCCAGCATTTT
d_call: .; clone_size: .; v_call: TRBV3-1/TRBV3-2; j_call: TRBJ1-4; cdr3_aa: CASSQEEQGIEKLFF; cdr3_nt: TGTGCCAGCAGCCAAGAAGAACAGGGTATCGAAAAACTGTTTTTT
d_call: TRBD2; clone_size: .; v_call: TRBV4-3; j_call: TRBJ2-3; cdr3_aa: CASSQDPAQLAGGTDTQYF; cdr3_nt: TGCGCCAGCAGCCAAGATCCCGCCCAACTAGCGGGGGGCACAGATACGCAGTATTTT
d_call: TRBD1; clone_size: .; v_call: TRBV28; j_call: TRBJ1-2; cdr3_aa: CASSFYRGSNYGYTF; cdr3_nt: TGTGCCAGCAGTTTTTACAGGGGATCGAACTATGGCTACACCTTC
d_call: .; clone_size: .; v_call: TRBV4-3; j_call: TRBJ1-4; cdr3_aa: CASSQSGGNEKLFF; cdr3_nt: TGCGCCAGCAGCCAATCCGGGGGAAATGAAAAACTGTTTTTT
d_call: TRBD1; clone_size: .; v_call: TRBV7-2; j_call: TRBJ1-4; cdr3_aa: CASSFLPGQGSTNEKLFF; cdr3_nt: TGTGCCAGCAGCTTTTTACCGGGACAGGGATCAACTAATGAAAAACTGTTTTTT
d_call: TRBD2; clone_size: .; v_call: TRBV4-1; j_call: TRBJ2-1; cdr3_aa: CASSKLAGGRNEQFF; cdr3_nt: TGCGCCAGCAGCAAGCTAGCGGGGGGGCGCAATGAGCAGTTCTTC
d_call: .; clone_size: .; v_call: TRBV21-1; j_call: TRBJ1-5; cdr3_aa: CASIPKREGGYSNQPQHF; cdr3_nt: TGTGCCAGCATACCTAAAAGGGAGGGGGGATACAGCAATCAGCCCCAGCATTTT
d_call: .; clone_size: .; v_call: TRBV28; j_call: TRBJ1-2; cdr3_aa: CASSFILLRGEDYGYTF; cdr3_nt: TGTGCCAGCAGTTTTATTCTCCTGCGGGGAGAGGACTATGGCTACACCTTC
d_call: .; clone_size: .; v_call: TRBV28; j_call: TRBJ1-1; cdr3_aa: CASSPQWGNTEAFF; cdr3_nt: TGTGCCAGCAGTCCACAGTGGGGGAACACTGAAGCTTTCTTT
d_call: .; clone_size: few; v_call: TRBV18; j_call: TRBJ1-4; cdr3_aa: CASSPGGGEKLFF; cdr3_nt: TGTGCCAGCTCACCAGGTGGAGGGGAAAAACTGTTTTTT
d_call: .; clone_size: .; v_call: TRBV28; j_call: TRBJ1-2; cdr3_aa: CASSPQPLQGYTF; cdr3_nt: TGTGCCAGCAGTCCCCAGCCTCTCCAGGGCTACACCTTC
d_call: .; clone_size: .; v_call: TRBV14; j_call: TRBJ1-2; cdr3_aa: CASSQELWSNGYTF; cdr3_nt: TGTGCCAGCAGCCAAGAACTCTGGAGCAATGGCTACACCTTC
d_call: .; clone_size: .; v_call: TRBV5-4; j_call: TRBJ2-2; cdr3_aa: CASSSVSTGELFF; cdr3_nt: TGTGCCAGCAGCTCCGTGAGTACCGGGGAGCTGTTTTTT
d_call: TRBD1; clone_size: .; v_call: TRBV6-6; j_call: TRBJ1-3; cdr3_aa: CASSSTDRQSGNTIYF; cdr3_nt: TGTGCCAGCAGTTCGACGGACAGGCAATCTGGAAACACCATATATTTT
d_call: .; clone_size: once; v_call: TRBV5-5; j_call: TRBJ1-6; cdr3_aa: CASSTSSLAGNRGTPLHF; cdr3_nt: TGTGCCAGCAGCACCTCGAGCTTGGCGGGTAATCGTGGAACACCCCTCCACTTT
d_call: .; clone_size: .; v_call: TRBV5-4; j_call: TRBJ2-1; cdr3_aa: CASSLVTHDEQFF; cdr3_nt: TGTGCCAGCAGCTTAGTAACGCACGATGAGCAGTTCTTC
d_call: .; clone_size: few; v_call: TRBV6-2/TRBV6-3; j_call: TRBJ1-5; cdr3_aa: CASSYPYSGGSGQPQHF; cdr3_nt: TGTGCCAGCAGTTACCCGTATTCGGGGGGTAGCGGTCAGCCCCAGCATTTT
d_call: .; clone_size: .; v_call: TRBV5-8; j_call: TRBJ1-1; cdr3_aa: CASSHWQGPEMNTEAFF; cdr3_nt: TGTGCCAGCAGCCACTGGCAGGGGCCCGAGATGAACACTGAAGCTTTCTTT
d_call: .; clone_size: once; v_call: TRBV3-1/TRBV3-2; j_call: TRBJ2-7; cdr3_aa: CASSPRVYEQYF; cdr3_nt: TGTGCCAGCAGCCCTCGGGTCTACGAGCAGTACTTC
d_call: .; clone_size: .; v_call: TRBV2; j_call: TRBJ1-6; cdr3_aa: CASSEESGSPGNSPLHF; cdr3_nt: TGTGCCAGCAGTGAAGAGAGCGGCAGTCCGGGTAATTCACCCCTCCACTTT
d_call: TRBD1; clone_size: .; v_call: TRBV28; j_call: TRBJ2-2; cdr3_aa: CASTLPTGVRTGELFF; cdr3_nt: TGTGCCAGCACCCTGCCGACAGGGGTGAGAACCGGGGAGCTGTTTTTT
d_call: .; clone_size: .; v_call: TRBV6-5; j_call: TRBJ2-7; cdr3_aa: CASDTWAGAGEQYF; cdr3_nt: TGTGCCAGCGATACCTGGGCGGGGGCAGGGGAGCAGTACTTC
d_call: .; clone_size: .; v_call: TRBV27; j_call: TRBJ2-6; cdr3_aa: CASSLSSIPGANVLTF; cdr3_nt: TGTGCCAGCAGTTTATCGTCGATCCCCGGGGCCAACGTCCTGACTTTC
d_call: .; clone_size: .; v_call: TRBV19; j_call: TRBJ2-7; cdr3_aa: CASSIKISDWDPYEQYF; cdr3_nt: TGTGCCAGTAGTATAAAAATCTCGGACTGGGATCCCTACGAGCAGTACTTC
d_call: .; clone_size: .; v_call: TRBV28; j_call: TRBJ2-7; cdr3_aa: CASSLSNLVQGCDF; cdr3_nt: TGTGCCAGCAGTTTATCGAACTTAGTACAGGGTTGTGACTTC
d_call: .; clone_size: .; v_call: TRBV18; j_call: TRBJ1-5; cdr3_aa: CASSREAGNQPQHF; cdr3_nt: TGTGCCAGCTCCAGGGAGGCGGGTAATCAGCCCCAGCATTTT
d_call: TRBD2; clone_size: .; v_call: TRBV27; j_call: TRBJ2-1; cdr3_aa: CASSYRRGGPEQFF; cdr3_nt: TGTGCCAGCAGTTACCGACGGGGGGGGCCCGAGCAGTTCTTC